This T cell receptor beta chain was sequenced during a study of cytomegalovirus exposure and HLA in healthy donors. Study-level results: Most likely, a cluster of highly shared sequence variants arose as a sequencing artifact. Most of the CMV-associated TCR beta chains (in a later analysis) appeared to be HLA-restricted.

A word on this clone: The target antigen is unknown.

CDR1 is SGHTA, CDR2 FQGTGA, per germline. The CDR3 consists of 13 residues. Trimming removed 5 bases from V and 7 bases from J, with 12 bases in between. Both 60 Vbeta primers and 13 Jbeta primers went into the PCR. The method was immunoSEQ multiplex PCR; TCRdb's version includes in-frame clones alone and lacks a portion of them. Of about 120,000 clones listed, over 70% are singletons. The rearrangement links TRBV7-3 to TRBJ2-1; D possibly corresponds to TRBD1 (6 bases). The specimen sequenced was PBMCs. The source of this sequence is a female donor in good health and CMV-seropositive. CDR3: CASSIYRGNEQFF. The CDR3 DNA reads as TGTGCCAGCAGCATCTATAGGGGGAATGAGCAGTTCTTC.